This T cell receptor beta chain was captured by sequencing in a study of T cell repertoires in ileal Crohn's disease. Study background: Every patient was operated on for stricturing (about 60%) or penetrating (approximately 40%) complications. Biopsies of the neoterminal ileum at postoperative colonoscopy form M6 samples.

Time point indicated: neoterminal ileum biopsy at postoperative endoscopy, about 6 months after surgery. Produced via immunoSEQ multiplex PCR; TCRdb's table is partial and in-frame only. The sample includes tens of thousands of clones, 85% to 90% of them seen just once. Germline V gene data show CDR1 as MDHEN and CDR2 as SYDVKM. V shed 4 bases and J 7 bases; nucleotides not matched to a gene: 5. The CDR3 consists of 15 residues. Sequenced: ileal tissue. This TCR was sampled from an adult with Crohn's disease. The gene calls are TRBV28 and TRBJ2-1; 12 bases line up with TRBD2. Written as DNA, the CDR3 is TGTGCCAGCAGTTCGCTAGCGGGGGGGCCGAATGAGCAGTTCTTC. Protein product: CASSSLAGGPNEQFF.